A selection of T cell receptor beta chains follows, all from one sample in a study of T-cell reconstitution after alpha-beta-depleted transplantation in children. TCRdb analysed the PCR reads with MiXCR anew, one entry per CDR3 protein. Of a few hundred thousand distinct CDR3 sequences in the sample, roughly 22% were seen once. Here the sequenced sample was PBMCs from the stem cell graft donor, taken from the stem cell graft. The receptor source for this set is a human donor who donated a stem cell graft to a child with acute myeloid leukemia. Both conserved end residues are part of each CDR3. D genes are given only for firm matches. The size field is filled for only some rows; it gives once, few, many or a size class.

D gene | clone size | J gene | V gene | CDR3 DNA | CDR3 protein
NA | many | TRBJ2-3 | TRBV29-1 | TGCAGCGTTGAAGCCCGGGCCTTCAGTGATACGCAGTATTTT | CSVEARAFSDTQYF
TRBD2 | few | TRBJ2-3 | TRBV24-1 | TGTGCCACCAGTGAAGGAGCGGGAAGCACAGATACGCAGTATTTT | CATSEGAGSTDTQYF
TRBD1 | few | TRBJ2-1 | TRBV28 | TGTGCCAGCAGCGCACTCAGGGGGCGCTACAATGAGCAGTTCTTC | CASSALRGRYNEQFF
NA | NA | TRBJ2-4 | TRBV3-1 | TGTGCCAGCAGCCCGTCACCGTCCAAAAACATTCAGTACTTC | CASSPSPSKNIQYF
NA | NA | TRBJ2-2 | TRBV20-1 | TGCAGTGCCGCCGGGCGAAAGGGGTCTAACACCGGGGAGCTGTTTTTT | CSAAGRKGSNTGELFF
TRBD1 | many | TRBJ2-7 | TRBV6-1 | TGTGCCAGCAGTCCCTCCGGGACAGGGAACTACGAGCAGTACTTC | CASSPSGTGNYEQYF
NA | NA | TRBJ2-3 | TRBV5-1 | TGCGCCAGCAGCTACGATGGGAGCGCAGATACGCAGTATTTT | CASSYDGSADTQYF
TRBD2 | NA | TRBJ2-7 | TRBV7-2 | TGTGCCAGCAGCTTAGTTTCTAGCGGGAGGCCCCTCGAGCAGTACTTC | CASSLVSSGRPLEQYF
NA | NA | TRBJ1-5 | TRBV6-5 | TGTGCCAGCAGTTACTGCGCAGGACCGTGCCCCCAGCATTTT | CASSYCAGPCPQHF
NA | few | TRBJ1-2 | TRBV28 | TGTGCCAGCAGCATAGGGGTCGTCTATGGCTACACCTTC | CASSIGVVYGYTF
TRBD1 | NA | TRBJ2-1 | TRBV5-1 | TGCGCCAGCAGCCCTGGGACAGTGGACAATGAGCAGTTCTTC | CASSPGTVDNEQFF
TRBD1 | few | TRBJ2-7 | TRBV20-1 | TGCAGTGCTAGAGCGGGACAGGGGGCGCGGGAGGAGCAGTACTTC | CSARAGQGAREEQYF
NA | few | TRBJ2-1 | TRBV4-2 | TGTGCCAGCAGCCAAGACACAGCTGGGGGAGATGAGCAGTTCTTC | CASSQDTAGGDEQFF
NA | NA | TRBJ1-3 | TRBV12-3/TRBV12-4 | TGTGCCAGCAGTTTGCGAAGGGTTGGAAACACCATATATTTT | CASSLRRVGNTIYF
TRBD1 | few | TRBJ2-7 | TRBV20-1 | TGCAGTGCTAGGGACAGGGGGCCCTACGAGCAGTACTTC | CSARDRGPYEQYF
TRBD1 | few | TRBJ2-1 | TRBV5-1 | TGCGCCAGCAGCTTGAGGGACAGGGACCTCAATGAGCAGTTCTTC | CASSLRDRDLNEQFF
TRBD1 | many | TRBJ2-1 | TRBV29-1 | TGCAGCGGGAGGACAGGGGGAAACTACAATGAGCAGTTCTTC | CSGRTGGNYNEQFF
NA | NA | TRBJ2-7 | TRBV12-3/TRBV12-4 | TGTGCCAGCAGTTTAGGCGGGGTCACCGAGCAGTACTTC | CASSLGGVTEQYF
TRBD2 | few | TRBJ2-3 | TRBV10-3 | TGTGCCATCAGTGGACTAGCGGGAGGAACAGATACGCAGTATTTT | CAISGLAGGTDTQYF
NA | few | TRBJ2-3 | TRBV12-3/TRBV12-4 | TGTGCCAGCAGTTTGACCTTTAGCACAGATACGCAGTATTTT | CASSLTFSTDTQYF
NA | NA | TRBJ2-2 | TRBV15 | TGTGCCACCAGCAGAGAAGCGCCTCCGAACACCGGGGAGCTGTTTTTT | CATSREAPPNTGELFF
TRBD1 | NA | TRBJ2-1 | TRBV5-6 | TGTGCCAGCAGCCAAATCCTAGGACAGGGTTACAATGAGCAGTTCTTC | CASSQILGQGYNEQFF
NA | few | TRBJ2-1 | TRBV7-6 | TGTGCCAGCAGCGCAAGTTCCGCTCCCAGGAATGAGCAGTTCTTC | CASSASSAPRNEQFF
NA | NA | TRBJ1-5 | TRBV5-4 | TGTGCCAGCAGCTTCGGGGCAGGCGGCCAGCCCCAGCATTTT | CASSFGAGGQPQHF
NA | NA | TRBJ1-5 | TRBV29-1 | TGCAGCGTTGGCGGGGGGGGTCAGGAGCCCCAGCATTTT | CSVGGGGQEPQHF
TRBD2 | NA | TRBJ2-1 | TRBV20-1 | TGCAGTGCCGTACCTATAGCGGGCGCCAACAATGAGCAGTTCTTC | CSAVPIAGANNEQFF
NA | many | TRBJ2-5 | TRBV20-1 | TGCAGTCTGCGACGTAGCGTCAAAGAGACCCAGTACTTC | CSLRRSVKETQYF
TRBD2 | NA | TRBJ2-3 | TRBV27 | TGTGCCAGCAGGCGACTAGCGGGAGCTTGGGATACGCAGTATTTT | CASRRLAGAWDTQYF
NA | medium-sized | TRBJ1-2 | TRBV20-1 | TGCAGTGCTTCCGACTTAAGAGACAGTGGTGAATATGGCTACACCTTC | CSASDLRDSGEYGYTF
TRBD2 | few | TRBJ2-1 | TRBV5-1 | TGCGCCAGCAGGTATCCCGCTAGCGGGAGCCCCAATGAGCAGTTCTTC | CASRYPASGSPNEQFF
NA | NA | TRBJ2-2 | TRBV5-1 | TGCGCCAGCAGCTTGATGGGGCCGAACACCGGGGAGCTGTTTTTT | CASSLMGPNTGELFF
TRBD2 | many | TRBJ2-5 | TRBV20-1 | TGCAGTGCTAGAAAAGCGGGAGGCTGGGAGACCCAGTACTTC | CSARKAGGWETQYF
NA | NA | TRBJ1-2 | TRBV4-2 | TGTGCCAGCAGCCAATCGGACGGGACGAGCTATGGCTACACCTTC | CASSQSDGTSYGYTF
NA | many | TRBJ2-7 | TRBV6-5 | TGTGCCAGCAGTTACTCGAGGCTCTCAGACGAGCAGTACTTC | CASSYSRLSDEQYF
TRBD1 | many | TRBJ2-1 | TRBV7-2 | TGTGCCAGCAGCCCGGACAGGGGGGGATACAATGAGCAGTTCTTC | CASSPDRGGYNEQFF
TRBD1 | few | TRBJ2-7 | TRBV9 | TGTGCCAGCGGGGCAGGGGGCAACGAGCAGTACTTC | CASGAGGNEQYF
NA | few | TRBJ2-1 | TRBV7-2 | TGTGCCAGCAGCCTTTACTCAGGGGGAGGTACCCACAATGAGCAGTTCTTC | CASSLYSGGGTHNEQFF
TRBD2 | NA | TRBJ2-5 | TRBV28 | TGTGCCAGCAGTTCCGCGGGACTAGCAAGCGAGACCCAGTACTTC | CASSSAGLASETQYF
NA | many | TRBJ2-1 | TRBV11-2 | TGTGCCAGCAGCGAGTGGCTGGATAGCTCCTACAATGAGCAGTTCTTC | CASSEWLDSSYNEQFF
NA | NA | TRBJ2-4 | TRBV5-1 | TGCGCCAGCAGCTTGGTTGGCAGGCTGGACATTCAGTACTTC | CASSLVGRLDIQYF
NA | NA | TRBJ1-2 | TRBV7-2 | TGTGCCAGCAGCGGTAATTTGGGGGCAGGCTACACCTTC | CASSGNLGAGYTF
NA | many | TRBJ1-5 | TRBV20-1 | TGCAGTGCGGAGACGACAGTTAATCAGCCCCAGCATTTT | CSAETTVNQPQHF
NA | many | TRBJ2-7 | TRBV4-1 | TGCGCCAGCAGTTTCTGGAAGGGCGAGCAGTACTTC | CASSFWKGEQYF
TRBD1 | NA | TRBJ1-1 | TRBV27 | TGTGCCAGCAGTTTAAAGGCAGGGGGTCCGTGGACTGAAGCTTTCTTT | CASSLKAGGPWTEAFF
NA | NA | TRBJ1-1 | TRBV28 | TGTGCCAGCGACACGACGGGGGACACTGAAGCTTTCTTT | CASDTTGDTEAFF
NA | few | TRBJ1-1 | TRBV5-4 | TGTGCCAGCAGCCCACCGGGACACTTGAACACTGAAGCTTTCTTT | CASSPPGHLNTEAFF
TRBD1 | many | TRBJ2-7 | TRBV12-3/TRBV12-4 | TGTGCCAGCAGTGATACAGGGGATGACGAGCAGTACTTC | CASSDTGDDEQYF
NA | NA | TRBJ2-3 | TRBV5-1 | TGCGCCAGCAGCCCAATTGGCCAGGGCGAAACGCAGTATTTT | CASSPIGQGETQYF